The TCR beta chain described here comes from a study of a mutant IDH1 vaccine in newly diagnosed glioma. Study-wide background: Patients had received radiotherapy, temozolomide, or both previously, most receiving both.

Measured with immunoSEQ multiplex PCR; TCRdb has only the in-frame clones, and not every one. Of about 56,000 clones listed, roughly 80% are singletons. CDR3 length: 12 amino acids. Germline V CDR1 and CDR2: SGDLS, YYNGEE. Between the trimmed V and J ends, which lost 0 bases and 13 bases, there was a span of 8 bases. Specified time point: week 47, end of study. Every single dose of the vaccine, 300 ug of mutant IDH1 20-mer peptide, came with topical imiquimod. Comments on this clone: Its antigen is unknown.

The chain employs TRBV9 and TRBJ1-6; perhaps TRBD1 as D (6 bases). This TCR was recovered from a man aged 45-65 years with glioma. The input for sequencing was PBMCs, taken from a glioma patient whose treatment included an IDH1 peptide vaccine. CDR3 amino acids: CASSVAQGPLHF. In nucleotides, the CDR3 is TGTGCCAGCAGCGTAGCCCAGGGGCCCCTCCACTTT.